A selection of T cell receptor beta chains follows, all from one sample in a study of cytomegalovirus exposure and HLA in healthy donors. Data came from immunoSEQ multiplex PCR; TCRdb stores just in-frame clones and leaves some out. The sample has 180,000 or so clones, roughly 84% seen once. The sequencing sample was made of PBMCs. The receptors originated from a woman aged 25 to 45 in good health and CMV-seropositive. Both conserved end residues are part of each CDR3. Fields, in order: J gene, D gene, clone size, V gene, CDR3 protein, CDR3 DNA. D genes are given only for firm matches. Some rows mark clone size as missing; the rest say once, few, many or name a class of expanded clone.

TRBJ2-7	NA	NA	TRBV6-1	CASRGDGRAYEQYF	TGTGCCAGCAGGGGGGACGGGAGAGCCTACGAGCAGTACTTC
TRBJ1-1	NA	NA	TRBV30	CAWTVGVITEAFF	TGTGCCTGGACCGTCGGGGTCATCACTGAAGCTTTCTTT
TRBJ2-2	TRBD2	NA	TRBV6-5	CATRPSGRAAGELFF	TGTGCCACCCGCCCTAGCGGGAGGGCGGCCGGGGAGCTGTTTTTT
TRBJ1-5	NA	NA	TRBV6-6	CASSSGRSNQPQHF	TGTGCCAGCAGTTCAGGGCGGAGCAATCAGCCCCAGCATTTT
TRBJ2-2	TRBD1	once	TRBV7-2	CASSTTGQGPTGELFF	TGTGCCAGCAGCACAACAGGACAGGGGCCCACCGGGGAGCTGTTTTTT
TRBJ1-1	NA	NA	TRBV6-5	CASSYTNTEAFF	TGTGCCAGCAGTTACACAAACACTGAAGCTTTCTTT
TRBJ2-2	TRBD1	NA	TRBV27	CASSPGGTGDTGELFF	TGTGCCAGCAGCCCCGGAGGGACAGGGGACACCGGGGAGCTGTTTTTT
TRBJ2-1	TRBD2	NA	TRBV29-1	CSVGGLAGHNEQFF	TGCAGCGTTGGTGGTCTAGCGGGTCACAATGAGCAGTTCTTC
TRBJ2-2	NA	once	TRBV11-3	CASSPTVGELFF	TGTGCCAGCAGCCCGACAGTCGGGGAGCTGTTTTTT
TRBJ1-1	TRBD1	NA	TRBV27	CASSRPGTGNTEAFF	TGTGCCAGCAGCCGCCCCGGGACAGGGAACACTGAAGCTTTCTTT
TRBJ1-3	TRBD1	NA	TRBV5-1	CASSLDRGTGNTIYF	TGCGCCAGCAGCTTGGACAGGGGTACGGGGAACACCATATATTTT
TRBJ1-1	NA	NA	TRBV11-3	CASSSDSRGTEAFF	TGTGCCAGCAGCTCGGACAGCCGAGGCACTGAAGCTTTCTTT
TRBJ2-3	NA	few	TRBV19	CASSIRGDLTDTQYF	TGTGCCAGTAGTATTAGAGGAGACCTCACAGATACGCAGTATTTT
TRBJ2-1	NA	NA	TRBV25-1	CASSGGRVTYNEQFF	TGTGCCAGCAGTGGTGGGCGGGTGACCTACAATGAGCAGTTCTTC
TRBJ2-3	TRBD1	NA	TRBV27	CASGRTGTEADTQYF	TGTGCCAGCGGGCGGACAGGCACAGAGGCAGATACGCAGTATTTT
TRBJ2-2	NA	few	TRBV5-1	CASSLDLPNTGELFF	TGCGCCAGCAGCTTGGACCTACCGAACACCGGGGAGCTGTTTTTT
TRBJ2-3	NA	NA	TRBV29-1	CSVASGASTDTQYF	TGCAGCGTTGCCTCCGGAGCTAGCACAGATACGCAGTATTTT
TRBJ2-7	TRBD2	NA	TRBV10-3	CAISESERGYEQYF	TGTGCCATCAGTGAGTCGGAGCGGGGCTACGAGCAGTACTTC
TRBJ2-5	NA	NA	TRBV18	CASSPPIASETQYF	TGTGCCAGCTCACCACCTATAGCTTCAGAGACCCAGTACTTC
TRBJ1-1	TRBD1	NA	TRBV29-1	CSVASTGGAEAFF	TGCAGCGTCGCTTCCACAGGGGGAGCTGAAGCTTTCTTT
TRBJ2-1	NA	NA	TRBV15	CATSRGATGTSSYNVQFF	TGTGCCACCAGCAGAGGGGCTACGGGTACTAGCTCCTACAATGTGCAGTTCTTC